This T cell receptor (beta chain) was obtained from a study of T cell responses to AZD1222 COVID-19 vaccine (dated by TCRdb to the early 2020s). Background for the entire study: TCR sequencing was performed for 230 to 250 trial participants, of whom some 200 were given two doses of AZD1222 and some 25 were given two doses of MenACWY control vaccine. Trial participants were enrolled by age into subgroups of 18-55, 56-69 and 70-plus years, and about 150, 27 and 61 TCR-sequenced participants, respectively, were included in these subgroups. The paper as a whole reports these results and caveats: Reportedly, almost half of the unique spike-specific TCRs recognized epitopes lying outside the regions that are mutated in the B.1.351 and B.1.1.7 variants. The vaccine-associated CD4 TCRs covered the entire spike protein, and the dominant responses fell in regions 160-218 and 743-854. Because no day 14 peak-response samples were available, the repertoires could be characterized only after the peak T cell response. The 56-69-year group was small, and its depth increase did not reach significance, likely because of low power. Most participants were white British and females outnumbered males, and the authors suggested that clonal diversity may have been underestimated. Conclusions about previously exposed vaccinees were limited because only six or seven AZD1222 recipients were SARS-CoV-2 seropositive at baseline. After two AZD1222 doses, both the breadth and the depth of spike-specific TCRs were significantly higher than at day 0 and than in MenACWY recipients.

This sample's time point label indicates: about 28 days (+/-7) after the second vaccine dose. AZD1222 recipients whose second dose came at about 4 weeks and those whose second dose came at about 12 weeks were combined into one group, since spike-specific TCR depth and breadth did not differ between the two schedules. Vaccinee samples were obtained from the UK trials COV001 and COV002, which included a single-blind randomized controlled phase 2/3 trial of AZD1222 (ChAdOx1 nCoV-19) in healthy adults. For TCRbeta chain sequencing, PBMC samples were collected from trial participants at day 0 and at day 28 after the second dose. The CDR3 regions of human TCRbeta chains were analyzed by immunosequencing. Processing in the source paper ran as follows. Repertoire TCRs were checked for matches against a reference library of SARS-CoV-2-specific TCRs that had been generated using the MIRA antigen-specificity platform. Breadth meant the fraction of unique TCRs that were SARS-CoV-2-associated, whereas depth meant the fraction of total T cells that were SARS-CoV-2-associated. Using the MIRA data, every spike-specific TCR was mapped to the spike region that the TCR reacted to and assigned to either a CD4 or a CD8 class. Log10-transformed breadth and depth values were compared by one-way ANOVA with Sidak's multiple comparisons tests. Held by TCRdb, this immuneACCESS table contains in-frame sequences only and omits some clones. Under half of the omission traces to an unresolved V gene where checked; the cause of the rest is unknown. V, J and clone size reflect that table, while D and trimming were determined from the DNA. The sample table records about 150,000 clones; over 80% of these occur just once. 3.5% to 4% of the sample is held by the ten biggest clonotypes.

A remark on this clone: Its specific antigen is unknown. No quality values exist for individual bases; no much larger clone is one base distant.

CDR1 SGHDN and CDR2 FVKESK were looked up in the germline V gene. From the cysteine through the phenylalanine, the CDR3 covers 13 amino acids. Solely the CDR3 DNA is kept, with 39 bases framed from the first base. V is reduced by 4 bases and J by 7 bases, leaving a spacing of 14 bases between them. This clonotype originated in an adult who received the AZD1222 COVID-19 vaccine. The rearrangement combines TRBV14 with TRBJ2-7; confidence is insufficient to name the D gene. Sequences were derived from peripheral blood, sampled 28 days after the second AZD1222 dose. This receptor has the CDR3 CASSLPGLFEQYF. The sequence in DNA is TGTGCCAGCAGCCTTCCCGGGCTCTTTGAGCAGTACTTC.